This paragraph covers one T cell receptor beta chain sequence. Germline and junction disagree at one end, which may indicate a read error. TCRbeta libraries were built with three rounds of nested PCR, modified from ARM-PCR. TCRdb called the multiplex PCR reads again in MiXCR, with one record for every CDR3 protein. The sample lists roughly 140,000 distinct CDR3 sequences; around two thirds were seen once. Germline CDR1 is SGHNT and CDR2 is YENEEA. This CDR3 is 17 amino acids long. This sample is part of a study of tumor and adjacent non-tumor tissue in lung cancer. No cell sorting was done before RNA was extracted from the tissue.

V usage is TRBV11-3 and J usage is TRBJ2-1, with TRBD2 identical over 12 bases. Material: lung tumor tissue. This clonotype was sampled from a man aged 55 to 69 with small cell lung cancer. The chain's CDR3 is CASSSELAGGPYTEQFF. The CDR3 DNA reads as TGTGCCAGCAGCTCGGAACTAGCGGGAGGACCCTACACTGAGCAGTTCTTC.